This entry lists 15 T cell receptor beta chains sequenced from one sample in a study of blood T cell repertoires in COVID-19. Measured with immunoSEQ multiplex PCR; TCRdb has only the in-frame clones, and not every one. In the table there are roughly 220,000 clones, 80% to 90% of which are singletons. Sample: PBMCs or T cells enriched from blood (not recorded which). The origin of the receptors is a woman between 35 and 50 years old with acute COVID-19.

The V call is TRBV5-4, the J call TRBJ2-1; 8 nucleotides line up with TRBD2. J was trimmed by 9 bases and V by 3 bases; bases with no gene match: 8. The CDR3 is made up of 14 amino acids. Germline CDR1 SGHNT, CDR2 YYREEE (reference sequence). CDR3 DNA: TGTGCCAGCAGCTCACCCGGGAGGGCGAGTGAGCAGTTCTTC. This codes for CASSSPGRASEQFF.

V is TRBV4-1 and J is TRBJ2-7; 8 bases are a match to TRBD2. Germline V gene lookup returns CDR1 MGHRA and CDR2 YSYEKL. The CDR3 is made up of 16 amino acids. V gave up 0 bases and J gave up 4 bases; unmatched junction bases: 8. Here the CDR3 DNA reads TGCGCCAGCAGCCAAGATACGGCGGGAGGCCGATACGAGCAGTACTTC. Protein: CASSQDTAGGRYEQYF.

The rearrangement uses TRBV7-3 and TRBJ2-6; 7 bases fit TRBD1. The CDR3 spans 16 residues. V lost 6 bases, J lost 4 bases, and 9 bases stayed unmatched. CDR1 is SGHTA and CDR2 is FQGTGA in the germline V gene. As DNA, the CDR3 is TGTGCCAGCAGTACAGGGGCGCCAATAGGGGCCAACGTCCTGACTTTC. This translates into CASSTGAPIGANVLTF.

The J gene is TRBJ1-4, the V gene TRBV14; D gene unclear. The CDR3 has 16 residues. Germline lookup yields CDR1 SGHDN and CDR2 FVKESK. V lost 2 bases to trimming and J lost 2 bases, with 12 bases between them. The CDR3 DNA reads as TGTGCCAGCAGCCAATACGGTGTGTCGACTAATGAAAAACTGTTTTTT. Protein: CASSQYGVSTNEKLFF.

J is TRBJ2-3 and V is TRBV27, with TRBD2 as a possible D gene (6 bases). CDR1 and CDR2 from the germline V gene are MNHEY and SMNVEV (reference sequence). V was trimmed by 5 bases and J by 0 bases, leaving 15 bases between them. This CDR3 contains 16 residues. Written as DNA, the CDR3 is TGTGCCAGCAGTCCGTCGGGACTTTTAAGCACAGATACGCAGTATTTT. Translation: CASSPSGLLSTDTQYF.

This chain links TRBV28 with TRBJ2-1, with 10 bases matching TRBD2. Germline V gene data show CDR1 as MDHEN and CDR2 as SYDVKM. The CDR3 has 14 residues. CDR3 sequence (DNA): TGTGCTCTGCGAGCCGGGCTAGCGGGAGATGAGCAGTTCTTC. Encoded protein: CALRAGLAGDEQFF.

This clone was picked up one time. The chain employs TRBV4-1 and TRBJ2-3; the D gene is possibly TRBD2 (7 bases). The CDR3 spans 18 residues. V shed 3 bases and J shed 2 bases, with 21 bases lying between them. CDR1 and CDR2 from the germline V gene are MGHRA and YSYEKL. CDR3 loop: CASSQGKGGDTHTDTQYF. In DNA, the CDR3 is TGCGCCAGCAGCCAGGGCAAGGGAGGGGACACACACACAGATACGCAGTATTTT.

The chain carries TRBV28 and TRBJ2-1; 14 bases are a match to TRBD2. V shed 4 bases and J 10 bases; nucleotides not matched to a gene: 9. The length of the CDR3 is 16 residues. Germline V CDR1 and CDR2: MDHEN, SYDVKM. The CDR3 region has the DNA TGTGCCAGCAGTTCCGGGACTAGCGGGAGACGGGGAGAGCAGTTCTTC. Protein product: CASSSGTSGRRGEQFF.

DNA for the CDR3: TGTGCCAGCAGCTTACCATTTCTAGCGGGGCAAGAGACCCAGTACTTC. The encoded protein is CASSLPFLAGQETQYF. The rearrangement links TRBV28 to TRBJ2-5; 9 bases map to TRBD2. This CDR3 contains 16 residues. After removal of 6 bases from V and 2 bases from J, the junction contained 10 bases not matched to a gene. From germline, CDR1 is MDHEN and CDR2 SYDVKM. Full variable domain (remainder filled in from reference TRBV28 and TRBJ2-5): DVKVTQSSRYLVKRTGEKVFLECVQDMDHENMFWYRQDPGLGLRLIYFSYDVKMKEKGDIPEGYSVSREKKERFSLILESASTNQTSMYLCASSLPFLAGQETQYFGPGTRLLVL.

This chain links TRBV18 with TRBJ2-7, with 8 bases that match TRBD2. Germline CDR1 and CDR2: KGHSH and LQKENI. V gave up 5 bases and J gave up 2 bases; unmatched junction bases: 5. The CDR3 totals 14 residues. CDR3 in amino acids: CASSAASGPYEQYF. In DNA form, the CDR3 reads TGTGCCAGCTCAGCCGCTAGCGGGCCCTACGAGCAGTACTTC.

For the CDR3, the DNA is TGTGCCAGCAGCCAAGGCACAGGGGGGACCTACGAGCAGTACTTC. Its protein is CASSQGTGGTYEQYF. The V and J genes are TRBV14 and TRBJ2-7; 8 bases match TRBD1. J gave up 2 bases and V 1 base, and 4 bases lay outside the gene matches. The CDR3 is made up of 15 amino acids. CDR1 is SGHDN, CDR2 FVKESK, per germline.

The V call is TRBV4-1, the J call TRBJ1-5; 9 positions agree with TRBD1. This CDR3 comprises 17 residues. The junction had 10 bases not matched to a gene; V was cut back by 4 bases and J by 3 bases. Per the germline V gene, CDR1 is MGHRA and CDR2 is YSYEKL. This CDR3 is CASSPYYRTGDNQPQHF. The CDR3 DNA follows: TGCGCCAGCAGCCCCTACTACAGGACAGGGGACAATCAGCCCCAGCATTTT.

The chain is built from TRBV29-1 and TRBJ1-2; tentatively, D is TRBD1 (6 bases). Germline CDR1 SQVTM, CDR2 ANQGSEA. V dropped 6 bases and J dropped 2 bases, with 16 bases sitting between them. The CDR3 contains 14 residues. The CDR3 coding sequence is TGCAGCGTCGTCGGACAGTACCGAAACTATGGCTACACCTTC. Its protein product is CSVVGQYRNYGYTF. The complete variable domain, with remaining parts taken from reference TRBV29-1 and TRBJ1-2, reads SAVISQKPSRDICQRGTSLTIQCQVDSQVTMMFWYRQQPGQSLTLIATANQGSEATYESGFVIDKFPISRPNLTFSTLTVSNMSPEDSSIYLCSVVGQYRNYGYTFGSGTRLTVV.

The chain uses TRBV9 and TRBJ2-3, with D perhaps matching TRBD2 (6 bases). CDR3 size: 14 residues. Germline V gene sequence: CDR1 SGDLS, CDR2 YYNGEE. The V end lost 0 bases, the J end lost 5 bases, and 10 bases lay between the germline ends. The CDR3 nucleotides are TGTGCCAGCAGCGTAGCGGGAGCGGGAGATACGCAGTATTTT. Translation gives CASSVAGAGDTQYF.

This chain joins TRBV28 and TRBJ1-2; D is unclear. The CDR3 is 19 residues long. Germline lookup yields CDR1 MDHEN and CDR2 SYDVKM. V lost 6 bases and J 0 bases, leaving 26 bases between the germline ends. The CDR3 loop is CASRTPVGVAHSSNYGYTF. The CDR3 region has the DNA TGTGCCAGCAGAACTCCCGTCGGGGTTGCCCACTCATCTAACTATGGCTACACCTTC.